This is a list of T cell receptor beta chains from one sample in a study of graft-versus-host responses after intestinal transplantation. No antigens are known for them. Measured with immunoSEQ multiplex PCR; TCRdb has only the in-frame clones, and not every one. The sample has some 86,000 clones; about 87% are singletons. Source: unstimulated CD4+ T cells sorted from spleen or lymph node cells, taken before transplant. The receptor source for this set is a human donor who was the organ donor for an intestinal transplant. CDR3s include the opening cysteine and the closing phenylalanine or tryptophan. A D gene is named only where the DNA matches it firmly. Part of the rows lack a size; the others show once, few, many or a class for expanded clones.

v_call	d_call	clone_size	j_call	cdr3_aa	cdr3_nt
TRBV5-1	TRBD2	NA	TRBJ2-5	CASSYGLAGETQYF	TGCGCCAGCAGCTACGGACTAGCTGGAGAGACCCAGTACTTC
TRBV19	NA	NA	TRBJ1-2	CASSILPPTDYGYTF	TGTGCCAGTAGTATTCTCCCCCCGACAGACTATGGCTACACCTTC
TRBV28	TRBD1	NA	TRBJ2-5	CASSWDRGATPPRETQYF	TGTGCCAGCAGTTGGGACAGGGGGGCGACCCCCCCCCGGGAGACCCAGTACTTC
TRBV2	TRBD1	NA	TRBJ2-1	CASSDRDRVNEQFF	TGTGCCAGCAGTGACCGGGACAGGGTCAATGAGCAGTTCTTC
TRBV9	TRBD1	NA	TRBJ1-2	CASSVALTGTGVGYTF	TGTGCCAGCAGCGTAGCCCTAACCGGGACAGGGGTTGGCTACACCTTC
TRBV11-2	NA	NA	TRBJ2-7	CASSYLETRPSEQYF	TGTGCCAGCAGCTATCTCGAGACTAGGCCCTCCGAGCAGTACTTC
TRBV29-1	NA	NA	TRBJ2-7	CSVLRSRVLEGYQSYEQYF	TGCAGCGTTCTAAGGTCGAGGGTACTAGAGGGCTATCAGTCCTACGAGCAGTACTTC
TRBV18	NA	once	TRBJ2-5	CASSPGVRGGTQYF	TGTGCCAGCTCACCAGGTGTGAGAGGGGGGACCCAGTACTTC
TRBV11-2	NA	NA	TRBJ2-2	CASSAPPVNTGELFF	TGTGCCAGCAGCGCCCCCCCGGTGAACACCGGGGAGCTGTTTTTT
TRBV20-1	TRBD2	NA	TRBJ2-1	CSATAVAGQFF	TGCAGTGCTACCGCGGTAGCGGGGCAGTTCTTC
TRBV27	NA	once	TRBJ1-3	CATRGSREVDTIYF	TGTGCCACACGAGGCAGCAGGGAGGTTGACACCATATATTTT
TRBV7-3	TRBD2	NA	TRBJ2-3	CASSLRLAGAADTQYF	TGTGCCAGCAGCTTAAGACTAGCGGGTGCGGCAGATACGCAGTATTTT
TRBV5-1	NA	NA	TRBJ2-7	CASSPQGERLAREQYF	TGCGCCAGCAGCCCGCAGGGGGAGCGACTAGCGAGAGAGCAGTACTTC
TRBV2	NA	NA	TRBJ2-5	CASSEGRETQYF	TGTGCCAGCAGTGAAGGGAGGGAGACCCAGTACTTC
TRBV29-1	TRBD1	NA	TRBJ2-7	CSVGLWGDRYEQYF	TGCAGCGTTGGTTTGTGGGGGGACAGGTACGAGCAGTACTTC
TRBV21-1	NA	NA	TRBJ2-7	CASSKRRGACEQYF	TGTGCCAGCAGCAAACGGCGGGGAGCCTGCGAGCAGTACTTC
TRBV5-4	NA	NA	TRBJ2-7	CASSRDSYEQYF	TGTGCCAGTAGTCGGGATTCCTACGAGCAGTACTTC
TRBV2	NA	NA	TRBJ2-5	CASSLSQETQYF	TGTGCCAGCAGTCTCTCCCAAGAGACCCAGTACTTC
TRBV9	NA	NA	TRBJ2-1	CASSSLYNEQFF	TGTGCCAGCAGCTCACTATACAATGAGCAGTTCTTC
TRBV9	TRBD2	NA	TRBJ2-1	CASSVAPSGGHSSYNEQFF	TGTGCCAGCAGCGTAGCCCCTAGCGGGGGCCATAGCTCCTACAATGAGCAGTTCTTC
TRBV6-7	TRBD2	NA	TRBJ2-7	CASITLSGTRSYEQYF	TGTGCCAGCATAACCCTCTCCGGGACTAGATCCTACGAGCAGTACTTC
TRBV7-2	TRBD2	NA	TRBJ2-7	CASSLDSGGVSYEQYF	TGTGCCAGCAGCTTAGATAGCGGGGGGGTCTCCTACGAGCAGTACTTC
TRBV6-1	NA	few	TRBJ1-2	CASKLGARDYYGYTF	TGTGCCAGCAAATTGGGGGCCAGGGATTACTATGGCTACACCTTC
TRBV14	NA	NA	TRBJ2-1	CASSQAVVVGLGYNEQFF	TGTGCCAGCAGCCAAGCAGTGGTTGTGGGACTCGGCTACAATGAGCAGTTCTTC
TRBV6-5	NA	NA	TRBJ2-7	CASSYRDQRDEQYF	TGTGCCAGCAGTTACCGGGACCAGCGGGACGAGCAGTACTTC
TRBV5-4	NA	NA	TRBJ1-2	CASSLDTGYTF	TGTGCCAGCAGTCTCGACACCGGCTACACCTTC
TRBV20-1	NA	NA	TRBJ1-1	CSAWPEAFF	TGCAGTGCTTGGCCTGAAGCTTTCTTT
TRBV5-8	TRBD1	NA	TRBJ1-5	CASSFGGLDRGFSVDQPQHF	TGTGCCAGCAGCTTTGGGGGCCTAGACAGGGGGTTTTCAGTAGATCAGCCCCAGCATTTT
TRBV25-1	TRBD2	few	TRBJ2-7	CASSELGTSSSEQYF	TGTGCCAGCAGTGAGCTCGGGACTAGTTCTAGCGAGCAGTACTTC
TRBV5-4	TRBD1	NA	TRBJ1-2	CASSAVTGGGYTF	TGTGCCAGCAGCGCGGTGACAGGGGGAGGCTACACCTTC
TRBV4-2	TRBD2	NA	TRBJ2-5	CASSQDWSSGRGRTQYF	TGTGCCAGCAGCCAAGATTGGAGTAGCGGGAGGGGTAGGACCCAGTACTTC
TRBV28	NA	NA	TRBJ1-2	CASSGTDYYGYTF	TGTGCCAGCAGCGGAACAGATTACTATGGCTACACCTTC